Detailed here is one TCR beta chain. The record originates from a study of blood T cell repertoires in COVID-19. Using immunoSEQ multiplex PCR, the repertoire was profiled, and TCRdb retains in-frame clones only, with some absent. The table shows about 52,000 clones, with approximately 91% occurring only once. The sequenced sample was peripheral blood. The receptor comes from a man between 45 and 60 years old with active COVID-19.

The CDR3 reads CASSHLLGGRVEGYTF. The CDR3 DNA follows: TGTGCCAGCAGCCACCTTCTTGGGGGCAGGGTGGAAGGCTACACCTTC. V gene TRBV3-1 (or the pseudogene TRBV3-2) combines with J gene TRBJ1-2; D is perhaps TRBD1 (6 bases). Germline V gene sequence: CDR1 LGHDT, CDR2 YNNKEL (reference sequence). The CDR3 spans 16 residues. Trimming took off 3 bases at V and 8 bases at J, with 22 bases between the two ends.